The 15 T cell receptor beta chains below all came from one sample that was sequenced in a study of T cells expressing NK-cell markers. TCRdb reanalyzed the 5' RACE reads and collapses them to one entry per CDR3 protein, without DNA. This sample carries about 550,000 distinct CDR3 sequences, with roughly 3.6% going to the ten biggest clones. The material sequenced was blood T cells: a sorted CD56 or NKG2C T cell subset, CD4+ or CD8+ T cells, or bulk PBMC T cells (not recorded which). Receptor source: a man in his late teens or twenties in good health.

V gene TRBV20-1 combines with J gene TRBJ2-5; TCRdb indicates TRBD1, and absent DNA this call remains unverified. Per the germline V gene, CDR1 is DFQATT and CDR2 is SNEGSKA (reference sequence). This CDR3 has 12 residues. CDR3 protein: CSGMRGGETQYF.

The chain recombines TRBV29-1 with TRBJ2-5. CDR1 and CDR2 (germline): SQVTM, ANQGSEA. This CDR3 comprises 11 residues. CDR3 region: CSVEGQEGKYF.

The gene calls are TRBV12-3 or TRBV12-4 and TRBJ1-5; the D call from TCRdb, TRBD1, cannot be confirmed without DNA. This CDR3 is built from 13 residues. CDR3 region: CASSVDRDQPQHF.

The V and J genes are TRBV29-1 and TRBJ2-7; TCRdb calls TRBD1, which cannot be checked without DNA. CDR3 size: 13 residues. Germline assignment: CDR1 SQVTM and CDR2 ANQGSEA. The CDR3 reads CSVVYPGTYEQYF.

The V call is TRBV11-2, the J call TRBJ2-7; TCRdb gives TRBD2 as the D gene, but with no DNA this cannot be confirmed. The CDR3 runs 21 residues. CDR1 is SGHAT, CDR2 FQNNGV, per germline. CDR3 region: CASRREGIGLAGGVVSYEQYF. Complete variable domain (other parts from reference TRBV11-2 and TRBJ2-7): EAGVAQSPRYKIIEKRQSVAFWCNPISGHATLYWYQQILGQGPKLLIQFQNNGVVDDSQLPKDRFSAERLKGVDSTLKIQPAKLEDSAVYLCASRREGIGLAGGVVSYEQYFGPGTRLTVT.

The rearrangement joins TRBV12-3 or TRBV12-4 to TRBJ2-3; TCRdb reports TRBD2, a call that lacks DNA to check it against. The CDR3 runs 16 residues. This CDR3 reads CASKGLAGGKTDTQYF.

The chain combines TRBV4-3 with TRBJ2-5; TCRdb's D gene call, TRBD2, goes unchecked for lack of DNA. The germline V gene encodes CDR1 LGHNA and CDR2 YSLEER. The length of the CDR3 is 17 residues. The CDR3 sequence is CASSQRLAGEVEETQYF.

V and J are TRBV2 and TRBJ1-5; absent DNA, TCRdb's TRBD1 call cannot be checked. The germline CDR1 and CDR2 sequences are SNHLY and FYNNEI. The CDR3 is made up of 13 amino acids. This chain's CDR3 is CASTVPDDQPQHF.

The rearrangement links TRBV5-6 to TRBJ2-7; the TCRdb D gene call, TRBD1, has no DNA to confirm it. This CDR3 is built from 12 residues. The germline V gene encodes CDR1 SGHDT and CDR2 YYEEEE. CDR3 in amino acids: CASSYGHYEQYF.

This chain joins TRBV9 and TRBJ2-4; as DNA is missing, the TRBD2 call by TCRdb cannot be tested. There are 19 residues in the CDR3. Germline-derived CDR1 and CDR2 are SGDLS and YYNGEE. The CDR3 here is CASSVGLARNVLAKNIQYF.

The chain couples TRBV20-1 to TRBJ1-2. The CDR3 has 14 amino acids. Looked up from germline, CDR1 is DFQATT and CDR2 is SNEGSKA (reference sequence). The CDR3 region is CSAREITLNYGYTF.

V usage is TRBV7-2 and J usage is TRBJ2-1; TCRdb reports TRBD2, a call that lacks DNA to check it against. The CDR3 covers 15 residues. The V gene's germline CDR1 is SGHTA and CDR2 FQGNSA. CDR3 amino acids: CASSLAAGVWNEQFF.

The rearrangement links TRBV30 to TRBJ2-2. This CDR3 region has 12 residues. Germline V gene lookup returns CDR1 GTSNPN and CDR2 SVGIG (reference sequence). The CDR3 sequence: CAWDLAAGELFF.

The gene calls are TRBV11-2 and TRBJ1-6. The CDR3 is 14 amino acids. Germline V gives CDR1 SGHAT, CDR2 FQNNGV. CDR3 protein: CASSFEAVLRPLHF.

The rearrangement uses TRBV6-1 and TRBJ1-2. Germline CDR1 MNHNS, CDR2 SASEGT. The CDR3 has 17 amino acids. Here the CDR3 reads CASSKSTAGRRNYGYTF.